Shown below are 24 T cell receptor beta chains from a single sample sequenced in a study of beta chain features in type 1 diabetes. Study-level findings and limits: When Type 1 diabetes patients were examined, their TCRB CDR3s proved moderately but significantly shorter in all four CD4+ subsets.

Reverse transcription of all isolated RNA meant that expressed TCRB transcripts were sequenced. Assay used: immunoSEQ multiplex PCR; TCRdb lists only in-frame clones, some missing. This sample has around 360,000 clones, with roughly 13% found just once. Their antigen targets remain unknown. Sequencing input: naive CD4+ T cells from blood. These receptor sequences come from a woman between 18 and 30 years old with type 1 diabetes.

This clone was counted a few times. J is TRBJ2-2 and V is TRBV28; D remains ambiguous. The V gene lost 7 bases and the J gene lost 2 bases, with 5 bases spanning the gap. There are 12 residues in the CDR3. Germline CDR1 reads MDHEN; CDR2 reads SYDVKM. For the CDR3, the DNA is TGTGCCAGCAAACAAAACACCGGGGAGCTGTTTTTT. Protein: CASKQNTGELFF.

The rearrangement joins TRBV28 to TRBJ2-1; the match to TRBD1 covers 8 bases. The CDR3 runs 15 residues. In germline, CDR1 is MDHEN, CDR2 SYDVKM. Losses at the gene ends were 5 bases for V and 4 bases for J; bases not matched to a gene: 7. Here the CDR3 DNA reads TGTGCCAGCAGTCCGTGGACAGGGAGATACAATGAGCAGTTCTTC. This sequence encodes CASSPWTGRYNEQFF.

The chain uses TRBV7-3 and TRBJ2-3; possibly TRBD2 for D (6 bases). V was cut by 5 bases and J by 2 bases, with 17 bases left in between. This CDR3 comprises 16 residues. CDR1 and CDR2 from the germline V gene are SGHTA and FQGTGA. The CDR3 loop is CASSPGLQFPTDTQYF. DNA for the CDR3: TGTGCCAGCAGCCCGGGACTCCAATTCCCCACAGATACGCAGTATTTT.

This clone was recorded a few times. The V and J genes are TRBV9 and TRBJ1-1; D gene ambiguous. The CDR3 totals 16 residues. Trimming left V 0 bases short and J 6 bases short, with 18 bases between. Per germline, CDR1 SGDLS and CDR2 YYNGEE. In DNA form, the CDR3 reads TGTGCCAGCAGCGTAGGGCTGGGTGCGGGAAGGGCTGAAGCTTTCTTT. It is translated as CASSVGLGAGRAEAFF.

The rearrangement uses TRBV4-3 and TRBJ2-5; D is undetermined. V was shortened by 0 bases and J by 5 bases, with 13 bases between the two germline ends. The germline V gene encodes CDR1 LGHNA and CDR2 YSLEER. There are 15 residues in the CDR3. CDR3 sequence reads: CASSQDQALWETQYF. The DNA of the CDR3 is TGCGCCAGCAGCCAAGATCAAGCTCTCTGGGAGACCCAGTACTTC.

V and J are TRBV18 and TRBJ2-7, with D possibly being TRBD2 (6 bases). The germline CDR1 and CDR2 sequences are KGHSH and LQKENI. The CDR3 loop spans 13 amino acids. The V end lost 2 bases, the J end lost 4 bases, and 9 bases lay between the germline ends. The CDR3 DNA is TGTGCCAGCTCACCAGAGGAGGGTTACGAGCAGTACTTC. Its translation is CASSPEEGYEQYF.

This clone showed up just a few times. The chain links TRBV21-1 to TRBJ1-5. TRBV21-1 is flagged as a pseudogene. This CDR3 comprises 12 residues. The CDR3 reads CASSKRDSTQHF. In DNA form, the CDR3 reads TGTGCCAGCAGCAAAAGGGACTCTACCCAGCATTTT.

This clone was observed a few times. V usage is TRBV27 and J usage is TRBJ2-7; 8 bases match TRBD1. The trim removed 2 bases at V and 3 bases at J, leaving 0 bases unmatched. Per germline, CDR1 MNHEY and CDR2 SMNVEV (reference sequence). The CDR3 runs to 13 residues. DNA of the CDR3: TGTGCCAGCAGTTTAGACAGGGGCTACGAGCAGTACTTC. Translation gives CASSLDRGYEQYF.

This chain uses TRBV29-1 with TRBJ2-7, with D unclear. The V end lost 6 bases, the J end lost 6 bases, and 18 bases lay between the germline ends. This CDR3 spans 13 amino acids. Germline lookup yields CDR1 SQVTM and CDR2 ANQGSEA. CDR3 residues: CSVTLAHDSEQYF. In DNA, the CDR3 is TGCAGCGTGACCTTAGCCCATGATTCCGAGCAGTACTTC.

A note on this clone: At one of its ends the junction is not consistent with the germline gene, which may arise from a read error. CDR3 loop: CASSDTGGF. The DNA of the CDR3 is TGTGCCAGCAGCGATACGGGGGGCTTC. The V call is TRBV5-8, the J call TRBJ2-7, with 7 nucleotides matching TRBD2. Per germline, CDR1 SGHTS and CDR2 YDEGEE. The CDR3 length is 9 residues.

The V gene is TRBV30, the J gene TRBJ2-6, with D perhaps matching TRBD1 (5 bases). CDR3 size: 15 residues. V lost 4 bases and J lost 2, with 12 bases in between. Looked up from germline, CDR1 is GTSNPN and CDR2 is SVGIG (reference sequence). The CDR3 DNA reads TGTGCCTGGACAGGGAAGACTGCTGGGGCCAACGTCCTGACTTTC. This translates into CAWTGKTAGANVLTF. Full variable domain (outside the CDR3, taken from reference TRBV30 and TRBJ2-6): SQTIHQWPATLVQPVGSPLSLECTVEGTSNPNLYWYRQAAGRGLQLLFYSVGIGQISSEVPQNLSASRPQDRQFILSSKKLLLSDSGFYLCAWTGKTAGANVLTFGAGSRLTVL.

This sequence joins TRBV28 and TRBJ2-7, with a possible D match to TRBD2 (6 bases). Trimming removed 9 bases at V and 5 bases at J, with 17 bases between. The CDR3 is 13 amino acids. Per germline, CDR1 MDHEN and CDR2 SYDVKM. For the CDR3, the DNA is TGTGCCAGAATCCCTTCTTGGGGGGACGAGCAGTACTTC. This gives the protein CARIPSWGDEQYF.

The rearrangement uses TRBV7-9 and TRBJ2-4; 7 bases are shared with TRBD1. This CDR3 contains 14 residues. The germline gives CDR1 SEHNR, CDR2 FQNEAQ (reference sequence). J gave up 8 bases and V 6 bases, and 10 bases lay outside the gene matches. CDR3 sequence: CASRRDRVGDIQYF. The CDR3 nucleotides read TGTGCCAGCAGACGTGACAGGGTGGGGGACATTCAGTACTTC. Filled out from reference TRBV7-9 and TRBJ2-4, the complete variable domain reads DTGVSQNPRHKITKRGQNVTFRCDPISEHNRLYWYRQTLGQGPEFLTYFQNEAQLEKSRLLSDRFSAERPKGSFSTLEIQRTEQGDSAMYLCASRRDRVGDIQYFGAGTRLSVL.

The chain is built from TRBV29-1 and TRBJ1-1; a weak D match, TRBD1 (5 bases). This CDR3 comprises 14 residues. Germline V CDR1 and CDR2: SQVTM, ANQGSEA. V lost 5 bases and J 0 bases, leaving 13 bases between the germline ends. The DNA of the CDR3 is TGCAGCGTTTCATCACCGGGGGTGAACACTGAAGCTTTCTTT. This encodes CSVSSPGVNTEAFF.

This clone has only a few counts. Here the CDR3 DNA reads TGCAGCGTCTACGGGACAGGGCATTACAATGAGCAGTTCTTC. Translating gives CSVYGTGHYNEQFF. The chain recombines TRBV29-1 with TRBJ2-1; TRBD1 aligns across 9 bases. J was trimmed by 4 bases and V by 6 bases; bases with no gene match: 7. The CDR3 totals 14 residues. Germline V gene data show CDR1 as SQVTM and CDR2 as ANQGSEA.

This clone was counted between two and nine times. The chain couples TRBV6-5 to TRBJ2-4, with a weak D call TRBD2 (6 bases). The length of the CDR3 is 12 residues. CDR1 is MNHEY and CDR2 is SVGAGI in the germline V gene. Trimming took off 8 bases at V and 7 bases at J, with 12 bases between the two ends. The CDR3 here is CASRPEGNIQYF. CDR3 nucleotides: TGTGCCAGCCGACCGGAGGGGAACATTCAGTACTTC.

The V call is TRBV4-2, the J call TRBJ1-4; 7 bases fit TRBD1. In germline, CDR1 is LGHNA, CDR2 YNFKEQ. The CDR3 runs to 16 residues. Germline trimming cut 4 bases from V and 2 bases from J; bases unmatched to any gene: 7. The CDR3 DNA reads as TGTGCCAGCAGCCCAATCACAGGGGTTACTAATGAAAAACTGTTTTTT. Its translation: CASSPITGVTNEKLFF.

The chain recombines TRBV29-1 with TRBJ1-1; 8 bases align to TRBD1. CDR3 length: 14 amino acids. Germline CDR1 reads SQVTM; CDR2 reads ANQGSEA. The V gene end was trimmed by 7 bases and the J gene end by 0 bases; junction bases not matched to a gene: 7. The chain's CDR3 is CSADRARLNTEAFF. CDR3 in DNA: TGCAGCGCGGACAGGGCTCGTTTGAACACTGAAGCTTTCTTT.

The chain combines TRBV28 with TRBJ2-1; 8 nucleotides line up with TRBD1. Germline V CDR1 and CDR2: MDHEN, SYDVKM. The J segment lost 9 bases and the V segment lost 6 bases, leaving 7 bases of the junction unmatched. The CDR3 sequence is 13 residues long. CDR3 in amino acids: CASRTAGGVEQFF. In DNA, the CDR3 is TGTGCCAGCAGGACTGCAGGGGGCGTTGAGCAGTTCTTC.

This clone turned up a few times. The chain links TRBV30 to TRBJ2-7, with a weak D call TRBD1 (5 bases). The CDR3 contains 12 residues. Trimming cost V 2 bases and J 7 bases, with 12 bases left between them. From germline, CDR1 is GTSNPN and CDR2 SVGIG (reference sequence). The CDR3 here is CAWSWQGREQYF. In nucleotides, the CDR3 is TGTGCCTGGAGTTGGCAGGGCAGAGAGCAGTACTTC.

This clone turned up a few times. This chain links TRBV7-6 with TRBJ2-7; D ambiguous. This CDR3 has 11 amino acids. The V and J ends lost 5 bases and 3 bases respectively, with 5 bases between them. Germline V gene lookup returns CDR1 SGHVS and CDR2 FNYEAQ. The CDR3 loop is CASSQDYEQYF. In nucleotides, the CDR3 is TGTGCCAGCAGCCAGGACTACGAGCAGTACTTC.

This clone occurred a few times. This chain uses TRBV9 with TRBJ2-1; 8 nucleotides line up with TRBD2. V was pared by 3 bases and J by 0 bases, with 2 bases of the junction left unmatched. From germline, CDR1 is SGDLS and CDR2 YYNGEE. CDR3 size: 15 residues. CDR3 sequence (DNA): TGTGCCAGCAGCGCCGGGAGGGGCTCCTACAATGAGCAGTTCTTC. Translating gives CASSAGRGSYNEQFF.

This clone showed up just a few times. The CDR3 loop is CASRLDAQPQHF. The CDR3 DNA follows: TGTGCCAGCAGGCTAGACGCCCAGCCCCAGCATTTT. The chain carries TRBV7-9 and TRBJ1-5; D not resolved. The CDR3 has 12 residues. V lost 6 bases and J 7 bases, leaving 10 bases between the germline ends. Germline CDR1 SEHNR, CDR2 FQNEAQ (reference sequence).

The rearrangement uses TRBV7-2 and TRBJ2-7; tentatively, D is TRBD2 (6 bases). V lost 5 bases to trimming and J lost 4 bases, with 12 bases between them. The germline gives CDR1 SGHTA, CDR2 FQGNSA. CDR3 length: 13 amino acids. The CDR3 here is CASSIGTLYEQYF. CDR3 coding DNA: TGTGCCAGCAGCATCGGGACTCTGTACGAGCAGTACTTC.